A single sample gave rise to the 27 T cell receptor beta chains below, sequenced in a study of T cells in women clearing cervical HPV infection. Method: immunoSEQ multiplex PCR; TCRdb's copy keeps in-frame clones and lacks some. The sample holds about 20,000 clones. The sample comprised blood buffy coat. Every receptor here comes from a woman aged 18-70 years with a cervical HPV16 infection that either progressed to CIN3+ or cleared (not recorded which).

A note on this clone: The read stops 3 residues short of the end of the CDR3; the missing end is completed from the germline J gene. The chain is built from TRBV7-2 and TRBJ2-3; 7 bases line up with TRBD1. The CDR3 runs to 15 residues. Germline V gene lookup returns CDR1 SGHTA and CDR2 FQGNSA. The DNA read from the CDR3 is TGTGCCAGCAGCCTACAGGGACAGAATAATCAGCCG. It translates to CASSLQGQNNQP. The whole CDR3 sequence is CASSLQGQNNQPQYF.

Notes on this clone: The CDR3 is cut off 3 residues early in the read; its end comes from the germline J gene. The chain links TRBV4-1 to TRBJ2-5; TRBD2 aligns across 14 bases. The CDR3 length is 18 residues. Per germline, CDR1 MGHRA and CDR2 YSYEKL. The trim removed 1 base at V and 4 bases at J, leaving 8 bases unmatched. The CDR3 DNA, read in part, is TGCGCCAGCAGCCAAGGACTAGCGGGAGGGCAGAGTGGAGAGACC. Translation gives CASSQGLAGGQSGET. The whole CDR3 is CASSQGLAGGQSGETQYF.

Note on this clone: The CDR3 end lies 3 residues beyond the end of the read and is filled in from the germline J gene. This sequence joins TRBV6-9 and TRBJ2-3, with 9 nucleotides matching TRBD1. The CDR3 length is 21 residues. Germline CDR1 MNHGY, CDR2 SVAAGI. V trimming: 2 bases; J trimming: 2 bases; junction bases outside the gene matches: 20. Here the CDR3 reads CASSYPMRGTGQGGFTDTQYF. The sequenced part of the CDR3 DNA is TGTGCCAGCAGTTATCCTATGAGGGGGACAGGGCAAGGGGGGTTCACAGATACG.

As concerns this clone: The read is 3 residues too short to cover the CDR3 end, so that end is filled in from the germline J gene. The rearrangement joins TRBV7-3 to TRBJ2-2, with 12 bases aligning to TRBD1. The CDR3 has 20 amino acids. Germline V gene lookup returns CDR1 SGHTA and CDR2 FQGTGA. CDR3 amino acids: CASSLTGTGGRSSYNSPLFF. The CDR3 DNA, read in part, is TGTGCCAGCAGCTTAACCGGGACAGGGGGCCGGAGCTCCTATAATTCACCG.

About this clone itself: Coverage ceases 3 residues before the CDR3 finishes, and the germline J gene fills in the end. The chain combines TRBV7-2 with TRBJ2-5; D possibly corresponds to TRBD2 (5 bases). V lost 5 bases and J lost 5, with 15 bases in between. In germline, CDR1 is SGHTA, CDR2 FQGNSA. The CDR3 length is 14 residues. Partial CDR3 DNA: TGTGCCAGCAGCCAGACGCGGTCGGGGGAGACC. Translated: CASSQTRSGET. The entire CDR3 sequence reads CASSQTRSGETQYF.

A word on this clone: Read coverage stops 3 residues before the CDR3 terminus; the germline J gene supplies the remainder. This chain connects TRBV19 to TRBJ2-5; 7 bases align to TRBD2. V shed 5 bases, J shed 6 bases, and the junction held 15 bases outside the gene matches. The CDR3 is 16 amino acids. CDR1 and CDR2 from the germline V gene are LNHDA and SQIVND (reference sequence). CDR3 loop: CASSPPNAGVRQTQYF. CDR3 DNA, as far as it was read: TGTGCCAGTAGTCCCCCCAATGCGGGAGTTAGGCAGACC.

As regards this clone: The read ends 3 residues before the CDR3 terminus; that terminus is restored from the germline J gene. V and J are TRBV6-2 or TRBV6-3 and TRBJ2-3; D gene unclear. The CDR3 length is 12 residues. Per germline, CDR1 MNHEY and CDR2 SVGEGT. CDR3 residues: CASQDPQETQYF. The sequenced CDR3 bases are TGTGCCAGCCAGGATCCCCAAGAGACG.

Remarks on this clone: Coverage ceases 3 residues before the CDR3 finishes, and the germline J gene fills in the end. The rearrangement links TRBV4-2 to TRBJ2-3, with TRBD2 matching over 11 bases. Germline lookup yields CDR1 LGHNA and CDR2 YNFKEQ. The V and J ends lost 0 bases and 5 bases, in that order; junction bases with no gene match: 10. The CDR3 has 18 residues. The part of the CDR3 DNA that was read is TGTGCCAGCAGCCAAGAGTCCCTAGCGGGAGGCAGTGGAGATACG. The encoded protein is CASSQESLAGGSGDT. The complete CDR3 reads CASSQESLAGGSGDTQYF.

For this clone: The read falls 3 residues short of the CDR3 end, and the missing part is taken from the germline J gene. This sequence joins TRBV7-6 and TRBJ2-3, with D possibly matching TRBD2 (6 bases). Trimming took 1 base from V and 1 from J, leaving 9 bases between them. This CDR3 has 15 amino acids. The germline gives CDR1 SGHVS, CDR2 FNYEAQ. CDR3 region: CASSLVGGGTDTQYF. The sequenced CDR3 bases are TGTGCCAGCAGCTTAGTTGGCGGGGGCACAGATACG. The full variable domain, its missing parts supplied by reference TRBV7-6 and TRBJ2-3, is GAGVSQSPRYKVTKRGQDVALRCDPISGHVSLYWYRQALGQGPEFLTYFNYEAQQDKSGLPNDRFSAERPEGSISTLTIQRTEQRDSAMYRCASSLVGGGTDTQYFGPGTRLTVL.

This clone is medium-sized by frequency. The read halts 3 residues ahead of the CDR3 end, with the missing end drawn from the germline J gene. The V and J genes are TRBV30 and TRBJ2-2; TRBD1 aligns across 10 bases. CDR1 GTSNPN and CDR2 SVGIG come from the germline V gene (reference sequence). This CDR3 comprises 15 residues. Germline trimming cut 0 bases from V and 5 bases from J; bases unmatched to any gene: 3. The covered CDR3 bases are TGTGCCTGGAGTGTACAGGACAGGGGGACCGGGGAG. The encoded protein is CAWSVQDRGTGE. The CDR3, in full, reads CAWSVQDRGTGELFF.

The sequenced CDR3 bases are TGTGCCAGCAGTGAAGCTGGGCAGCAAAATCAGCCG. Its protein is CASSEAGQQNQP. The CDR3, in full, reads CASSEAGQQNQPQYF. The chain recombines TRBV6-1 with TRBJ2-3; no firm D call. With the read ending 3 residues before the CDR3 end, the germline J gene is used to fill in that end. CDR1 and CDR2 (germline): MNHNS, SASEGT. The CDR3 contains 15 residues.

As for this clone: From the germline J gene comes the end of the CDR3, since the read stops 3 residues before it. The V and J genes are TRBV5-1 and TRBJ2-7; 10 nucleotides agree with TRBD2. V gave up 5 bases and J gave up 1 base; unmatched junction bases: 0. Germline loops: CDR1 SGHRS, CDR2 YFSETQ. This CDR3 is built from 13 residues. The CDR3 sequence is CASRTSGSYEQYF. CDR3 DNA, as far as it was read: TGCGCCAGCAGGACTAGCGGGTCCTACGAG.

Points on this clone: The read stops 3 residues short of the end of the CDR3; the missing end is completed from the germline J gene. This chain links TRBV6-4 with TRBJ2-1; tentatively, D is TRBD2 (5 bases). Germline CDR1 is MRHNA and CDR2 is SNTAGT. CDR3 length: 14 residues. V was trimmed by 4 bases and J by 7 bases, leaving 14 bases between them. The CDR3 sequence is CASSVSGFQNEQFF. The covered CDR3 bases are TGTGCCAGCAGTGTTTCGGGGTTTCAGAATGAG.

Comment on this clone: The read gets to within 3 residues of the CDR3 end, and the germline J gene fills in the rest. The chain has TRBV19 and TRBJ1-2; no reliable D call. The CDR3 has 14 residues. The V gene's germline CDR1 is LNHDA and CDR2 SQIVND (reference sequence). The DNA read from the CDR3 is TGTGCCAGTAAAAGCGGATCAATTTCCAATGAC. The encoded protein is CASKSGSISND. Given in full, the CDR3 is CASKSGSISNDYTF.

Note on this clone: The junction differs from germline at one of its ends, possibly a read error. The CDR3 is cut off 3 residues early in the read; its end comes from the germline J gene. V and J are TRBV4-2 and TRBJ2-2; 7 bases agree with TRBD2. The CDR3 spans 16 residues. Germline V gene data show CDR1 as LGHNA and CDR2 as YNFKEQ. CDR3 amino acids: CASSRMGGVGTGELFF. The DNA read from the CDR3 is TGCGCCAGCAGCCGGATGGGGGGGGTGGGCACCGGGGAG.

Details on this clone: The read ends 3 residues early relative to the CDR3; the germline J gene fills the gap. The rearrangement uses TRBV5-1 and TRBJ2-3; no clear D. This CDR3 has 11 residues. From germline, CDR1 is SGHRS and CDR2 YFSETQ. The part of the CDR3 DNA that was read is TGCGCCAGCAGTATACAAGAGACG. Its protein is CASSIQET. The entire CDR3 protein reads CASSIQETQYF. The full variable domain, its missing parts supplied by reference TRBV5-1 and TRBJ2-3, is KAGVTQTPRYLIKTRGQQVTLSCSPISGHRSVSWYQQTPGQGLQFLFEYFSETQRNKGNFPGRFSGRQFSNSRSEMNVSTLELGDSALYLCASSIQETQYFGPGTRLTVL.

On this clone itself: The CDR3 is cut off 3 residues early in the read; its end comes from the germline J gene. The chain joins TRBV18 to TRBJ1-5; a weak D match, TRBD1 (5 bases). Between the trimmed V and J ends, which lost 6 bases and 4 bases, there was a span of 10 bases. Germline V gives CDR1 KGHSH, CDR2 LQKENI. The CDR3 runs 13 residues. CDR3 DNA, as far as it was read: TGTGCCAGCTCTCCTCAGGGAAATCAGCCC. This sequence encodes CASSPQGNQP. The full CDR3 reads CASSPQGNQPQHF.

The CDR3 spells CASSLVPPESPLHF. CDR3 DNA, as far as it was read: TGCGCCAGCAGCTTGGTTCCTCCAGAATCACCC. V is TRBV5-1 and J is TRBJ1-6; no clear D gene. The sequence runs out 3 residues before the end of the CDR3; the remainder is reconstructed from the germline J gene. V shed 0 bases and J shed 10 bases, with 11 bases lying between them. The CDR3 is 14 amino acids. Germline V gene sequence: CDR1 SGHRS, CDR2 YFSETQ.

With regard to this clone: The read stops 3 residues short of the end of the CDR3; the missing end is completed from the germline J gene. This sequence joins TRBV18 and TRBJ1-6; a possible D gene is TRBD1 (5 bases). This CDR3 region has 14 residues. The V and J ends lost 3 bases and 8 bases respectively, with 11 bases between them. Germline CDR1 KGHSH, CDR2 LQKENI. This CDR3 is CASSPRGEDSPLHF. The CDR3 DNA, read in part, is TGTGCCAGCTCACCCAGAGGGGAGGATTCACCC.

A word on this clone: The CDR3 extends 3 residues past the end of the read, so its final part is completed from the germline J gene. The chain couples TRBV6-2 or TRBV6-3 to TRBJ2-3; D remains ambiguous. CDR1 and CDR2 from the germline V gene are MNHEY and SVGEGT. The V end lost 10 bases, the J end lost 0 bases, and 8 bases lay between the germline ends. There are 12 residues in the CDR3. This CDR3 reads CATGGSTDTQYF. The sequenced CDR3 bases are TGTGCCACCGGCGGTAGCACAGATACG.

In regard to this clone: The sequence runs out 3 residues before the end of the CDR3; the remainder is reconstructed from the germline J gene. The chain employs TRBV7-3 and TRBJ2-7, with D perhaps TRBD2 (7 bases). With 5 bases removed from V and 3 bases from J, the gap between germline ends came to 11 bases. CDR3 length equals 13 residues. From germline, CDR1 is SGHTA and CDR2 FQGTGA. The part of the CDR3 DNA that was read is TGTGCCAGCAGCCTAGGGGGGGGCTACGAG. Amino acid sequence: CASSLGGGYE. The whole CDR3 sequence reads CASSLGGGYEQYF.

About this clone: The sequenced fragment ends 3 residues before the CDR3 boundary, so the rest is inferred from the germline J gene. The chain carries TRBV5-6 and TRBJ1-1, with TRBD1 identical over 9 bases. CDR1 and CDR2 (germline): SGHDT, YYEEEE. The CDR3 length is 11 residues. The CDR3 DNA, read in part, is TGTGCCAGCAACGACAGGGGGGAA. It is translated as CASNDRGE. The entire CDR3 protein is CASNDRGEAFF.

Worth noting for this clone: Read coverage stops 3 residues before the CDR3 terminus; the germline J gene supplies the remainder. This chain uses TRBV30 with TRBJ1-2; D gene unclear. The CDR3 contains 12 residues. The germline CDR1 and CDR2 sequences are GTSNPN and SVGIG (reference sequence). CDR3 DNA, as far as it was read: TGTGCCTGGAGACTAAGCGCAGATACC. This encodes CAWRLSADT. Given in full, the CDR3 is CAWRLSADTYTF. Full variable domain (rest looked up from reference TRBV30 and TRBJ1-2): SQTIHQWPATLVQPVGSPLSLECTVEGTSNPNLYWYRQAAGRGLQLLFYSVGIGQISSEVPQNLSASRPQDRQFILSSKKLLLSDSGFYLCAWRLSADTYTFGSGTRLTVV.

Concerning this clone: The CDR3 end is not reached by the read, which stops 3 residues before it; the germline J gene fills it in. The chain joins TRBV7-2 to TRBJ1-2; 8 nucleotides line up with TRBD1. The CDR3 is 13 residues long. The germline CDR1 and CDR2 sequences are SGHTA and FQGNSA. CDR3 DNA, as far as it was read: TGTGCCAGCAGCTTACAGGGGGCGTACGAC. It encodes CASSLQGAYD. The whole CDR3 reads CASSLQGAYDYTF.

A note on this clone: The read comes to an end 3 residues before the CDR3 does, leaving the germline J gene to fill in the end. The J gene is TRBJ2-1, the V gene TRBV7-2, with a possible D match to TRBD2 (6 bases). There are 13 residues in the CDR3. Germline CDR1 and CDR2: SGHTA and FQGNSA. The V and J ends lost 3 bases and 8 bases respectively, with 11 bases between them. Partial CDR3 DNA: TGTGCCAGCAGCTTTCGGGGGTACGATGAG. Its translation is CASSFRGYDE. The entire CDR3 protein is CASSFRGYDEQFF.

Concerning this clone itself: Sequencing ends 3 residues short of the CDR3 end; the germline J gene provides the rest. V and J are TRBV6-4 and TRBJ2-3; 9 bases map to TRBD2. The CDR3 has 15 amino acids. Trimming removed 6 bases from V and 2 bases from J; junction bases left unmatched: 6. CDR1 and CDR2 (germline): MRHNA, SNTAGT. CDR3 sequence: CASRRTSDSTDTQYF. CDR3 DNA (partial): TGTGCCAGCAGGAGGACTAGCGATTCCACAGATACG.

Concerning this clone: Read data end 3 residues before the CDR3 end; the end is taken from the germline J gene. The chain couples TRBV27 to TRBJ2-6; TRBD2 aligns across 9 bases. The CDR3 loop spans 16 amino acids. Germline V gene data show CDR1 as MNHEY and CDR2 as SMNVEV (reference sequence). V dropped 5 bases and J dropped 4; count of bases not matched to a gene: 6. CDR3 protein: CASSLSGRGGANVLTF. CDR3 bases read: TGTGCCAGCAGTCTTAGCGGGAGAGGGGGGGCCAACGTC.